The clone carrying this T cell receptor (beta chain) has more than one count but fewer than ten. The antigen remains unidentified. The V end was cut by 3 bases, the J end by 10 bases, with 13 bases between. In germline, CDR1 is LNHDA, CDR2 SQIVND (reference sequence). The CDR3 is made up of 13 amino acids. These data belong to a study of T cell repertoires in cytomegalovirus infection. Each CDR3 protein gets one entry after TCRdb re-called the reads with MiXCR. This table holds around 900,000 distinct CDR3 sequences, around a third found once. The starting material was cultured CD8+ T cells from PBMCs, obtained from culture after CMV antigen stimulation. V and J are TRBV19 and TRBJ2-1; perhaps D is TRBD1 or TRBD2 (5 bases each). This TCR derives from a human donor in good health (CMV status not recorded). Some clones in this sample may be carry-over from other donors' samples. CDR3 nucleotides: TGTGCCAGTAGTATCAGAAGGGGAGACGAGCAGTTCTTC. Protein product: CASSIRRGDEQFF.